This record looks at one T cell receptor (beta chain) sequence and its context. The sample originates from a study of control samples from healthy donors and cancer patients. Libraries were prepared by immunoSEQ multiplex PCR; TCRdb keeps only in-frame clonotypes and omits some of them. The repertoire has about 140,000 clones, roughly 88% of them found once; the top ten carry under 2%. Germline V lookup: CDR1 SGHTA, CDR2 FQGNSA. With 0 bases removed from V and 4 bases from J, the gap between germline ends came to 16 bases. This CDR3 has 16 residues. V and J are TRBV7-2 and TRBJ2-7; D might be TRBD2 (6 bases). The sequenced sample was blood. This receptor was obtained from a man between 18 and 35 years old in good health. The CDR3, as DNA: TGTGCCAGCAGCTTAGCCGGAGGGGTGTACGGATACGAGCAGTACTTC. Translated: CASSLAGGVYGYEQYF.